The 21 T cell receptor beta chains listed next were all sequenced from one sample in a study of blood T cell repertoires in COVID-19. The assay was immunoSEQ multiplex PCR, and TCRdb's table has in-frame clones only and misses some. Seen here are fewer than 300,000 clones, about 89% observed once, and the top ten hold about 9.8%. The material sequenced was peripheral blood. The receptor set was obtained from a man aged 40-49 years who had recovered from COVID-19.

The chain carries TRBV30 and TRBJ1-6; D remains unclear. The germline V gene has CDR1 GTSNPN and CDR2 SVGIG (reference sequence). The CDR3 totals 15 residues. V was pared by 4 bases and J by 11 bases, with 21 bases between. The CDR3 region is CAWTVRGRTLAPLHF. CDR3 in DNA: TGTGCCTGGACGGTGAGAGGGAGGACTTTGGCACCCCTCCACTTT.

The chain joins TRBV3-1 (or the pseudogene TRBV3-2) to TRBJ1-2; 7 nucleotides match TRBD1. CDR3 length: 13 amino acids. Germline assignment: CDR1 LGHDT and CDR2 YNNKEL (reference sequence). V dropped 6 bases and J dropped 8; count of bases not matched to a gene: 9. The CDR3 DNA sequence: TGTGCCAGCAGACCCGCAGGGGGAAGAGGCTACACCTTC. This encodes CASRPAGGRGYTF.

The V gene is TRBV7-9, the J gene TRBJ2-5; the match to TRBD2 covers 8 bases. Germline assignment: CDR1 SEHNR and CDR2 FQNEAQ (reference sequence). This CDR3 has 15 residues. V trimming: 5 bases; J trimming: 7 bases; junction bases outside the gene matches: 12. The CDR3 nucleotides read TGTGCCAGCAGCCAATTCGGGGGGGCCCCGCGGACCCAGTACTTC. This sequence encodes CASSQFGGAPRTQYF.

This chain links TRBV15 with TRBJ2-1; D is possibly TRBD2 (5 bases). From germline, CDR1 is LNHNV and CDR2 YYDKDF (reference sequence). V was clipped by 2 bases and J by 0 bases, with 8 bases between them. The CDR3 totals 15 residues. The CDR3 is CATSRLAGSYNEQFF. The CDR3 coding sequence is TGTGCCACCAGCAGACTAGCAGGCTCCTACAATGAGCAGTTCTTC.

The chain is built from TRBV5-1 and TRBJ2-3; no definite D call. The germline V gene has CDR1 SGHRS and CDR2 YFSETQ. V shed 4 bases and J shed 1 base, with 16 bases lying between them. There are 16 residues in the CDR3. This CDR3 is CASSPIRLGGTDTQYF. The DNA for the CDR3 is TGCGCCAGCAGCCCTATTAGGTTGGGCGGCACAGATACGCAGTATTTT.

This clone was seen just once. The chain carries TRBV7-2 and TRBJ2-3, with D hard to call. The CDR3 has 14 amino acids. CDR1 and CDR2 from the germline V gene are SGHTA and FQGNSA. The V end was cut by 5 bases, the J end by 4 bases, with 13 bases between. For the CDR3, the DNA is TGTGCCAGCAGCCACCGAATAGTGGCAGATACGCAGTATTTT. Protein: CASSHRIVADTQYF.

CDR3 sequence (DNA): TGTGCCAGCAGCCCAATCCGGGGGACTAGTCCCTTTCACTATACGCAGTATTTT. It codes for CASSPIRGTSPFHYTQYF. The chain carries TRBV11-2 and TRBJ2-3; 8 nucleotides agree with TRBD2. CDR1 is SGHAT and CDR2 is FQNNGV in the germline V gene. Trimming cost V 5 bases and J 7 bases; bases outside gene matches: 20. This CDR3 is 18 amino acids long.

The chain links TRBV4-3 to TRBJ2-7; TRBD2 agrees at 8 bases. The germline V gene has CDR1 LGHNA and CDR2 YSLEER. The junction had 11 bases not matched to a gene; V was cut back by 1 base and J by 3 bases. The CDR3 is 17 amino acids. CDR3 amino acids: CASSQGALASGHYEQYF. CDR3 nucleotides: TGCGCCAGCAGCCAAGGGGCTTTGGCTAGCGGGCACTACGAGCAGTACTTC.

V usage is TRBV2 and J usage is TRBJ2-7, with D possibly being TRBD1 (5 bases). V gave up 6 bases and J gave up 2 bases, with 14 bases separating them. Germline CDR1 SNHLY, CDR2 FYNNEI. This CDR3 is built from 14 residues. CDR3 region: CASRWALGPYEQYF. As DNA, the CDR3 is TGTGCCAGCAGGTGGGCCTTGGGGCCCTACGAGCAGTACTTC.

The chain has TRBV19 and TRBJ2-7, with 8 bases lining up with TRBD2. In germline, CDR1 is LNHDA, CDR2 SQIVND (reference sequence). The CDR3 spans 17 residues. Trimming removed 2 bases from V and 2 bases from J; junction bases left unmatched: 11. This CDR3 reads CASSISPGTRGTYEQYF. As DNA, the CDR3 is TGTGCCAGTAGTATAAGCCCAGGGACTAGGGGTACCTACGAGCAGTACTTC.

The V gene is TRBV7-7, the J gene TRBJ2-5, with 7 bases matching TRBD1. The germline V gene encodes CDR1 SSHAT and CDR2 FNYEAQ (reference sequence). The CDR3 is 15 residues long. V lost 3 bases, J lost 1 base, and 5 bases stayed unmatched. CDR3 amino acids: CASSLRGGLQETQYF. The CDR3 region has the DNA TGTGCCAGCAGCTTGAGAGGGGGCCTCCAAGAGACCCAGTACTTC.

The chain recombines TRBV28 with TRBJ2-5; D uncertain. This CDR3 comprises 14 residues. V lost 2 bases to trimming and J lost 4 bases, with 11 bases between them. Germline CDR1 MDHEN, CDR2 SYDVKM. The CDR3 reads CASSLPTATETQYF. CDR3 in DNA: TGTGCCAGCAGTTTACCGACTGCAACAGAGACCCAGTACTTC.

The CDR3 bases are TGTGCCAGCAGTCCGCGGTCGTGGTACGAGCAGTACTTC. This codes for CASSPRSWYEQYF. The chain recombines TRBV2 with TRBJ2-7; D remains unclear. V dropped 5 bases and J dropped 4 bases, with 12 bases sitting between them. The CDR3 has 13 residues. Per the germline V gene, CDR1 is SNHLY and CDR2 is FYNNEI.

The genes are TRBV2 and TRBJ2-7; D is undetermined. In germline, CDR1 is SNHLY, CDR2 FYNNEI. The CDR3 loop spans 12 amino acids. V dropped 5 bases and J dropped 1 base, with 6 bases sitting between them. As DNA, the CDR3 is TGTGCCAGCAGTCCACTGTCCTACGAGCAGTACTTC. Protein: CASSPLSYEQYF. The entire variable domain, with the rest obtained from reference TRBV2 and TRBJ2-7, is as follows: EPEVTQTPSHQVTQMGQEVILRCVPISNHLYFYWYRQILGQKVEFLVSFYNNEISEKSEIFDDQFSVERPDGSNFTLKIRSTKLEDSAMYFCASSPLSYEQYFGPGTRLTVT.

J is TRBJ2-3 and V is TRBV9, with unresolved D. CDR3 length: 14 residues. V was cut by 2 bases and J by 1 base, with 8 bases left in between. The V gene's germline CDR1 is SGDLS and CDR2 YYNGEE. The CDR3 region is CASSVGVGTDTQYF. In nucleotides, the CDR3 is TGTGCCAGCAGCGTGGGCGTGGGCACAGATACGCAGTATTTT.

A remark on this clone: Other DNA sequences in this sample translate to the same CDR3. The rearrangement links TRBV4-2 to TRBJ2-1; 8 nucleotides agree with TRBD1. V was pared by 0 bases and J by 1 base, with 2 bases of the junction left unmatched. This CDR3 contains 16 residues. Germline CDR1 LGHNA, CDR2 YNFKEQ. CDR3 region: CASSQDRQGSYNEQFF. In DNA, the CDR3 is TGTGCCAGCAGCCAAGATAGACAGGGGTCCTACAATGAGCAGTTCTTC.

This clone was seen just once. The rearrangement uses TRBV5-8 and TRBJ1-1; 7 bases are shared with TRBD1. Unmatched junction bases numbered 9, after V lost 7 bases and J lost 3 bases. The CDR3 has 14 amino acids. Germline lookup yields CDR1 SGHTS and CDR2 YDEGEE. The CDR3 loop is CASGQYRGHTEAFF. The DNA for the CDR3 is TGTGCCAGCGGACAATACAGGGGACACACTGAAGCTTTCTTT.

V and J are TRBV7-6 and TRBJ2-1; TRBD2 matches 12 bases. Looked up from germline, CDR1 is SGHVS and CDR2 is FNYEAQ. There are 17 residues in the CDR3. V gave up 5 bases and J gave up 7 bases; unmatched junction bases: 12. CDR3 residues: CASSQWTSGVPGNEQFF. The DNA for the CDR3 is TGTGCCAGCAGCCAGTGGACTAGCGGGGTCCCGGGGAATGAGCAGTTCTTC. The full variable domain, rest sourced from reference TRBV7-6 and TRBJ2-1, is GAGVSQSPRYKVTKRGQDVALRCDPISGHVSLYWYRQALGQGPEFLTYFNYEAQQDKSGLPNDRFSAERPEGSISTLTIQRTEQRDSAMYRCASSQWTSGVPGNEQFFGPGTRLTVL.

This chain joins TRBV6-2 or TRBV6-3 and TRBJ2-7, with TRBD2 matching 8 bases. This CDR3 is built from 17 residues. The germline V gene encodes CDR1 MNHEY and CDR2 SVGEGT. With 1 base clipped from V and 6 bases from J, the junction kept 14 bases outside the gene matches. Here the CDR3 reads CASSYLKDSGGHREQYF. The CDR3 DNA is TGTGCCAGCAGTTACTTGAAGGATTCGGGAGGGCATCGCGAGCAGTACTTC.

This rearrangement joins TRBV6-2 or TRBV6-3 to TRBJ2-2; 7 bases align to TRBD1. The germline V gene encodes CDR1 MNHEY and CDR2 SVGEGT. V shed 4 bases and J 4 bases; nucleotides not matched to a gene: 9. This CDR3 has 16 residues. CDR3 coding DNA: TGTGCCAGCAGTTTGGGACAGCTAGTTTCCACCGGGGAGCTGTTTTTT. It yields the protein CASSLGQLVSTGELFF.

The gene calls are TRBV7-9 and TRBJ1-2, with D hard to call. CDR3 length: 11 residues. Between the trimmed V and J ends, which lost 10 bases and 10 bases, there was a span of 16 bases. Germline CDR1 is SEHNR and CDR2 is FQNEAQ (reference sequence). CDR3 nucleotides: TGTGCCACCTTTGGCGGGAGGGCCTACACCTTC. Protein sequence: CATFGGRAYTF.